Presented here are 26 T cell receptor beta chains from one specimen sequenced in a study of blood T cell repertoires in COVID-19. TCRdb keeps only in-frame clones here, not all; method: immunoSEQ multiplex PCR. In the table there are 200,000 to 250,000 clones, 75% to 85% of which are singletons. The sequenced sample was peripheral blood. Source of these receptors: a human donor in a cohort sampled during active COVID-19.

V and J are TRBV27 and TRBJ1-2, with TRBD1 identical over 9 bases. Germline assignment: CDR1 MNHEY and CDR2 SMNVEV (reference sequence). V shed 4 bases, J shed 3 bases, and the junction held 6 bases outside the gene matches. The CDR3 contains 15 residues. CDR3 DNA: TGTGCCAGCAGTTACCGGGACAGGGCCTACTATGGCTACACCTTC. This sequence encodes CASSYRDRAYYGYTF.

The V call is TRBV28, the J call TRBJ1-2; 9 bases match TRBD1. Per germline, CDR1 MDHEN and CDR2 SYDVKM. The CDR3 runs 13 residues. The V and J ends lost 4 bases and 6 bases, in that order; junction bases with no gene match: 3. The CDR3 protein is CASSYRDRDGYTF. In DNA, the CDR3 is TGTGCCAGCAGTTACCGGGACAGGGATGGCTACACCTTC.

The V and J genes are TRBV5-1 and TRBJ2-3, with TRBD2 matching over 8 bases. The CDR3 has 15 residues. Trimming took 9 bases from V and 3 from J; bases not matched to a gene: 12. CDR1 and CDR2 (germline): SGHRS, YFSETQ. CDR3 bases: TGCGCCACCTCAGGGTCGGGAGGGTCGACAGATACGCAGTATTTT. The encoded protein is CATSGSGGSTDTQYF.

The rearrangement links TRBV9 to TRBJ2-7, with a possible D match to TRBD2 (6 bases). In germline, CDR1 is SGDLS, CDR2 YYNGEE. This CDR3 comprises 15 residues. The V end was cut by 2 bases, the J end by 5 bases, with 17 bases between. In nucleotides, the CDR3 is TGTGCCAGCAGCGTCATGGCCGCGGGAATTCACGAGCAGTACTTC. Protein product: CASSVMAAGIHEQYF.

To note about this clone: Other DNA sequences in the same sample also yield this CDR3. This chain joins TRBV5-4 and TRBJ1-4, with TRBD1 matching 9 bases. The CDR3 is made up of 14 amino acids. Germline CDR1 reads SGHNT; CDR2 reads YYREEE (reference sequence). V dropped 3 bases and J dropped 7; count of bases not matched to a gene: 4. The CDR3 protein is CASSYRGPGEKLFF. The CDR3 DNA is TGTGCCAGCAGCTACAGGGGGCCGGGTGAAAAACTGTTTTTT. Drawing the rest from reference TRBV5-4 and TRBJ1-4, the complete variable domain is ETGVTQSPTHLIKTRGQQVTLRCSSQSGHNTVSWYQQALGQGPQFIFQYYREEENGRGNFPPRFSGLQFPNYSSELNVNALELDDSALYLCASSYRGPGEKLFFGSGTQLSVL.

This clone turned up a few times. This chain connects TRBV6-2 or TRBV6-3 to TRBJ1-6; D uncertain. V was trimmed by 0 bases and J by 9 bases, leaving 12 bases between them. This CDR3 has 15 amino acids. Germline V CDR1 and CDR2: MNHEY, SVGEGT. CDR3 amino acids: CASSYSSDGGSPLHF. The CDR3 nucleotides read TGTGCCAGCAGTTACTCGAGCGATGGCGGTTCACCCCTCCACTTT.

This clone was seen more than once but under ten times. The rearrangement joins TRBV6-5 to TRBJ1-2, with 7 bases aligning to TRBD1. Unmatched junction bases numbered 4, after V lost 6 bases and J lost 3 bases. The CDR3 runs to 13 residues. Per germline, CDR1 MNHEY and CDR2 SVGAGI. As DNA, the CDR3 is TGTGCCAGCAGCCGACAGGGAGACTATGGCTACACCTTC. Translating gives CASSRQGDYGYTF.

The rearrangement uses TRBV3-1 (or the pseudogene TRBV3-2) and TRBJ1-1; D is unclear. Germline values: CDR1 LGHDT, CDR2 YNNKEL (reference sequence). The V end was cut by 2 bases, the J end by 11 bases, with 12 bases between. CDR3 length: 12 residues. The CDR3, as DNA: TGTGCCAGCAGCCAACTGATCGGTGAGGCTTTCTTT. Protein product: CASSQLIGEAFF.

The gene calls are TRBV12-5 and TRBJ2-2; 9 bases are shared with TRBD1. The trim removed 5 bases at V and 1 base at J, leaving 2 bases unmatched. This CDR3 region has 15 residues. Germline V lookup: CDR1 LGHNT, CDR2 FRNRAP. CDR3 in DNA: TGTGCTAGTGGTCAGGGACAGGGGAACACCGGGGAGCTGTTTTTT. Protein product: CASGQGQGNTGELFF. Variable domain in full (rest from reference TRBV12-5 and TRBJ2-2): DARVTQTPRHKVTEMGQEVTMRCQPILGHNTVFWYRQTMMQGLELLAYFRNRAPLDDSGMPKDRFSAEMPDATLATLKIQPSEPRDSAVYFCASGQGQGNTGELFFGEGSRLTVL.

This rearrangement joins TRBV6-5 to TRBJ2-3; possibly TRBD2 for D (5 bases). This CDR3 contains 16 residues. Trimming removed 2 bases at V and 1 base at J, with 13 bases between. The V gene's germline CDR1 is MNHEY and CDR2 SVGAGI. CDR3 coding DNA: TGTGCCAGCAGTTACCCCAGTGGAGCGGGCACAGATACGCAGTATTTT. This gives the protein CASSYPSGAGTDTQYF.

This chain connects TRBV19 to TRBJ2-3; D remains ambiguous. Trimming took 2 bases from V and 1 from J, leaving 10 bases between them. The V gene's germline CDR1 is LNHDA and CDR2 SQIVND (reference sequence). This CDR3 is 15 amino acids long. CDR3 protein: CASSITVVGTDTQYF. CDR3 nucleotide sequence: TGTGCCAGTAGTATAACAGTGGTCGGCACAGATACGCAGTATTTT.

The chain carries TRBV27 and TRBJ2-2; TRBD2 matches 7 bases. J was trimmed by 7 bases and V by 3 bases; bases with no gene match: 11. From germline, CDR1 is MNHEY and CDR2 SMNVEV (reference sequence). The CDR3 length is 16 residues. CDR3 residues: CASSLVWVSGGGELFF. The CDR3, as DNA: TGTGCCAGCAGTTTGGTGTGGGTATCGGGAGGCGGGGAGCTGTTTTTT.

The chain uses TRBV18 and TRBJ1-1, with D tentatively TRBD1 (6 bases). V shed 3 bases and J shed 9 bases, with 14 bases lying between them. Looked up from germline, CDR1 is KGHSH and CDR2 is LQKENI. The CDR3 spans 13 residues. The CDR3 spells CASSPSQGRQAFF. The CDR3 DNA sequence: TGTGCCAGCTCACCGTCTCAGGGGAGACAAGCTTTCTTT.

CDR3 sequence: CASSTRDRVDNEQFF. The CDR3 DNA sequence: TGTGCCAGCAGCACTCGGGACAGGGTAGACAATGAGCAGTTCTTC. The chain employs TRBV28 and TRBJ2-1, with 9 bases matching TRBD1. V lost 6 bases to trimming and J lost 5 bases; unmatched junction nucleotides: 8. The germline gives CDR1 MDHEN, CDR2 SYDVKM. This CDR3 contains 15 residues.

This sequence joins TRBV15 and TRBJ2-3; 8 bases are shared with TRBD2. Trimming cost V 3 bases and J 1 base; bases outside gene matches: 6. CDR3 length equals 16 residues. Looked up from germline, CDR1 is LNHNV and CDR2 is YYDKDF (reference sequence). CDR3 loop: CATSSDSGGGTDTQYF. CDR3 coding DNA: TGTGCCACCAGCAGCGACTCGGGGGGGGGCACAGATACGCAGTATTTT.

CDR3 nucleotides: TGTGCCAGCAAGCGGACAGGGTCCTACGAGCAGTACTTC. It encodes CASKRTGSYEQYF. The rearrangement links TRBV5-5 to TRBJ2-7; 8 bases match TRBD1. V trimming: 6 bases; J trimming: 1 base; junction bases outside the gene matches: 3. The germline V gene has CDR1 SGHKS and CDR2 YYEKEE (reference sequence). This CDR3 has 13 amino acids.

The chain joins TRBV4-3 to TRBJ2-5; D perhaps matches TRBD2 (7 bases). V was shortened by 1 base and J by 4 bases, with 16 bases between the two germline ends. CDR3 size: 16 residues. The V gene's germline CDR1 is LGHNA and CDR2 YSLEER. The CDR3 DNA reads as TGCGCCAGCAGCCAAGGGGGGCTAGCGGCAGGAGAGACCCAGTACTTC. Protein product: CASSQGGLAAGETQYF.

V and J are TRBV28 and TRBJ2-7; D is undetermined. The length of the CDR3 is 12 residues. Germline values: CDR1 MDHEN, CDR2 SYDVKM. V shed 6 bases and J shed 6 bases, with 12 bases lying between them. This CDR3 is CASSRNTPEQYF. Written as DNA, the CDR3 is TGTGCCAGCAGCCGAAACACCCCCGAGCAGTACTTC.

The J gene is TRBJ2-7, the V gene TRBV7-2; D unclear. Germline V lookup: CDR1 SGHTA, CDR2 FQGNSA. This CDR3 has 15 residues. Trimming cost V 0 bases and J 1 base, with 10 bases left between them. The CDR3 sequence is CASSLAFQVSYEQYF. The CDR3 DNA follows: TGTGCCAGCAGCTTAGCGTTCCAGGTTTCCTACGAGCAGTACTTC.

Comments on this clone: The sample carries other DNA sequences with the same CDR3. The chain uses TRBV3-1 (or the pseudogene TRBV3-2) and TRBJ2-3; no clear D gene. Between the trimmed V and J ends, which lost 1 base and 5 bases, there was a span of 7 bases. The CDR3 has 13 amino acids. Per germline, CDR1 LGHDT and CDR2 YNNKEL (reference sequence). The CDR3 protein is CASSQGPGDTQYF. The CDR3 region has the DNA TGTGCCAGCAGCCAAGGCCCGGGAGATACGCAGTATTTT.

The CDR3 reads CASTPGTSGKETQYF. The DNA for the CDR3 is TGTGCCAGCACCCCCGGAACTAGCGGCAAAGAGACCCAGTACTTC. The chain combines TRBV2 with TRBJ2-5, with TRBD2 identical over 8 bases. The CDR3 loop spans 15 amino acids. Germline CDR1 reads SNHLY; CDR2 reads FYNNEI. V was pared by 7 bases and J by 3 bases, with 10 bases of the junction left unmatched.

Note on this clone: Relative to the germline gene, one junction end is altered; a read error may explain this. The chain has TRBV28 and TRBJ1-2; D remains unclear. CDR1 is MDHEN, CDR2 SYDVKM, per germline. CDR3 length equals 12 residues. The CDR3 here is CANSEGEDGYTF. The CDR3 region has the DNA TGTGCCAACAGTGAGGGAGAGGATGGCTACACCTTC.

The rearrangement joins TRBV5-1 to TRBJ1-2; the D is unclear. The length of the CDR3 is 13 residues. Trimming stripped 0 bases from V and 7 bases from J, with 10 bases between. CDR1 SGHRS and CDR2 YFSETQ come from the germline V gene. CDR3 in DNA: TGCGCCAGCAGCTTGGGGCAGTCGGGTGGCTACACCTTC. Protein product: CASSLGQSGGYTF.

The chain joins TRBV5-1 to TRBJ1-4; D gene ambiguous. V gave up 3 bases and J gave up 4 bases, with 7 bases separating them. The CDR3 runs to 13 residues. In germline, CDR1 is SGHRS, CDR2 YFSETQ. In DNA form, the CDR3 reads TGCGCCAGCAGCTCCAGTGTTAATGAAAAACTGTTTTTT. Encoded protein: CASSSSVNEKLFF.

This chain joins TRBV6-5 and TRBJ2-7; D is perhaps TRBD1 (7 bases). The ends were cut back, 6 bases at V and 3 bases at J, with 12 bases in the middle. This CDR3 spans 13 amino acids. CDR1 and CDR2 from the germline V gene are MNHEY and SVGAGI. The CDR3 region is CASRRDRDYEQYF. CDR3 DNA: TGTGCCAGCAGGCGGGACAGAGACTACGAGCAGTACTTC.

V and J are TRBV28 and TRBJ2-7, with TRBD2 matching over 7 bases. Germline V gene data show CDR1 as MDHEN and CDR2 as SYDVKM. The ends lost 2 bases at V and 7 bases at J; junction bases unmatched: 14. This CDR3 comprises 16 residues. The CDR3, as DNA: TGTGCCAGCAGTTTAAGAGGGCAGCGGGGCCTGGGAGAGCAGTACTTC. Its translation: CASSLRGQRGLGEQYF.